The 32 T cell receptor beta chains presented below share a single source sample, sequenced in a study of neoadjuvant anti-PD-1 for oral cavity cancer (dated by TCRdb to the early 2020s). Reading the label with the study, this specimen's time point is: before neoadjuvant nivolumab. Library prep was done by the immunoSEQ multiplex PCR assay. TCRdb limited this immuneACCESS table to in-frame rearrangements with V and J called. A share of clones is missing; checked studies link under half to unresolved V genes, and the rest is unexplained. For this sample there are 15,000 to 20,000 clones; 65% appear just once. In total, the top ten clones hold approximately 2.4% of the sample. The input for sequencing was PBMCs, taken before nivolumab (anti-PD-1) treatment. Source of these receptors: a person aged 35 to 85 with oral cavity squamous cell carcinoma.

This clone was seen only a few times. The CDR3 here is CASSVSAGQGTEQYF. In nucleotides, the CDR3 is TGCGCCAGCAGTGTGTCGGCGGGCCAGGGGACCGAGCAGTACTTC. The chain is built from TRBV10-2 and TRBJ2-7; D may be TRBD1 (6 bases). The CDR3 runs to 15 residues. V shed 4 bases and J shed 6 bases, with 19 bases lying between them. Per the germline V gene, CDR1 is WSHSY and CDR2 is SAAADI.

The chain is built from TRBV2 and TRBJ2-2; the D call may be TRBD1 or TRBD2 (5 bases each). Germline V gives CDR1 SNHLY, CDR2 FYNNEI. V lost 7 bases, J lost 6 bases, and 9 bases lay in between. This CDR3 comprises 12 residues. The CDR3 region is CASTRDPGELFF. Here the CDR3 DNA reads TGTGCCAGCACCAGGGACCCCGGGGAGCTGTTTTTT.

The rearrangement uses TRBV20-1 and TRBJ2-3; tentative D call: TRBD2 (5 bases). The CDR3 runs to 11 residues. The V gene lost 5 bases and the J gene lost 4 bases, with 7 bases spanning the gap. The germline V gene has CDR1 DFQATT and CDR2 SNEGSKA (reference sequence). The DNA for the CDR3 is TGCAGTGCTTCGCGGGCAGATACGCAGTATTTT. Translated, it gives CSASRADTQYF.

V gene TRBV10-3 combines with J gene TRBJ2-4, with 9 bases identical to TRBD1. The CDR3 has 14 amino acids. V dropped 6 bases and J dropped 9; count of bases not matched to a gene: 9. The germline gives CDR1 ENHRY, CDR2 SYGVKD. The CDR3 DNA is TGTGCCATCAGCCTGGGACAGGGTGACAGCATTCAGTACTTC. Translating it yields CAISLGQGDSIQYF.

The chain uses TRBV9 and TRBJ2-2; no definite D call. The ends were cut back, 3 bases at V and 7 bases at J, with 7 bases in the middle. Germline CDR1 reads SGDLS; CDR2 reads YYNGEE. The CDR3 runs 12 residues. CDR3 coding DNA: TGTGCCAGCAGCGGAACCTACGGGGAGCTGTTTTTT. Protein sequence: CASSGTYGELFF.

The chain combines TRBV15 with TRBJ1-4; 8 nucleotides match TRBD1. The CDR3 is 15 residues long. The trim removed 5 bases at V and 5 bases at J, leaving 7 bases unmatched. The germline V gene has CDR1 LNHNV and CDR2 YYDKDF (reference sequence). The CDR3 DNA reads TGTGCCACCAGCTCCCGGACAGGGCCAAATGAAAAACTGTTTTTT. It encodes CATSSRTGPNEKLFF.

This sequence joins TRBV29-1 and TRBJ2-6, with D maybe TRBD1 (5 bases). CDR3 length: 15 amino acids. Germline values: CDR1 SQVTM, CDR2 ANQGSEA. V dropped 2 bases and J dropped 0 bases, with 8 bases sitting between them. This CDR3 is CSVETGGSGANVLTF. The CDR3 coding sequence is TGCAGCGTTGAAACAGGCGGCTCTGGGGCCAACGTCCTGACTTTC.

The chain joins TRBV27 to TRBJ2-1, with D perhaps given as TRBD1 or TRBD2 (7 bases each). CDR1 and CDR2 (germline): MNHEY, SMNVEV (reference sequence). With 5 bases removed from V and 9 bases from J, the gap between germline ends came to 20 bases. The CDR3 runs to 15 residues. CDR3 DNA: TGTGCCAGCAGTCCCTGGGGCTCAGGGGGGGGTGAGCAGTTCTTC. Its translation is CASSPWGSGGGEQFF.

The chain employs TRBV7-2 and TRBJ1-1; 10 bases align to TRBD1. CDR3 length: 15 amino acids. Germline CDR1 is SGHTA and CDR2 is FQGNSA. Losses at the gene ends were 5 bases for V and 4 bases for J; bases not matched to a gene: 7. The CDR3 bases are TGTGCCAGCAGCCCTCTGACAGGGGGCCTCACTGAAGCTTTCTTT. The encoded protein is CASSPLTGGLTEAFF. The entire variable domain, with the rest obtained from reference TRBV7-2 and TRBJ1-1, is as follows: GAGVSQSPSNKVTEKGKDVELRCDPISGHTALYWYRQSLGQGLEFLIYFQGNSAPDKSGLPSDRFSAERTGGSVSTLTIQRTQQEDSAVYLCASSPLTGGLTEAFFGQGTRLTVV.

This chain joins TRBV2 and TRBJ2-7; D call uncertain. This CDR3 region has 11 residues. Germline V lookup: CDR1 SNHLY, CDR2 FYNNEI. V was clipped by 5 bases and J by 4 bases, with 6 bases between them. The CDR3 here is CASSQVYEQYF. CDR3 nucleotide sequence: TGTGCCAGCAGTCAGGTTTACGAGCAGTACTTC. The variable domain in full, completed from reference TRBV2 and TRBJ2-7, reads EPEVTQTPSHQVTQMGQEVILRCVPISNHLYFYWYRQILGQKVEFLVSFYNNEISEKSEIFDDQFSVERPDGSNFTLKIRSTKLEDSAMYFCASSQVYEQYFGPGTRLTVT.

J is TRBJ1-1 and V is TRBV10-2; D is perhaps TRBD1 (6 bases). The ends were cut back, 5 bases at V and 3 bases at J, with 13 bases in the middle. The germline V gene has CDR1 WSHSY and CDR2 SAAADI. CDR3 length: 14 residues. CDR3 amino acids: CASSRQGYDTEAFF. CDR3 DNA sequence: TGCGCCAGCAGTCGGCAGGGGTACGACACTGAAGCTTTCTTT.

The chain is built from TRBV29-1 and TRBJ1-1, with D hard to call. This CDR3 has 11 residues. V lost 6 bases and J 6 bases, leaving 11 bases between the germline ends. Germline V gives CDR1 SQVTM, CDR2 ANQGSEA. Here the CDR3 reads CSVKDGPEAFF. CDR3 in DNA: TGCAGCGTCAAGGACGGACCTGAAGCTTTCTTT. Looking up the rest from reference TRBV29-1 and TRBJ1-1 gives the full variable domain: SAVISQKPSRDICQRGTSLTIQCQVDSQVTMMFWYRQQPGQSLTLIATANQGSEATYESGFVIDKFPISRPNLTFSTLTVSNMSPEDSSIYLCSVKDGPEAFFGQGTRLTVV.

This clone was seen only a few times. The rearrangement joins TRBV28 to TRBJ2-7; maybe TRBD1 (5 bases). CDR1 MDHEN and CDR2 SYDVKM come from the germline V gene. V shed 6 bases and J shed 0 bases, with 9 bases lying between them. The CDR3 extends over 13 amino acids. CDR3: CASRPQGSYEQYF. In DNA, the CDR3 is TGTGCCAGCAGACCTCAGGGCTCCTACGAGCAGTACTTC. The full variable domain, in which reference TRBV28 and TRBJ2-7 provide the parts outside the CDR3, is DVKVTQSSRYLVKRTGEKVFLECVQDMDHENMFWYRQDPGLGLRLIYFSYDVKMKEKGDIPEGYSVSREKKERFSLILESASTNQTSMYLCASRPQGSYEQYFGPGTRLTVT.

The CDR3: CASSKTSFEQFF. In DNA form, the CDR3 reads TGTGCCAGCAGTAAAACTAGCTTTGAGCAGTTCTTC. The rearrangement joins TRBV6-6 to TRBJ2-1; D may be TRBD2 (6 bases). Looked up from germline, CDR1 is MNHNY and CDR2 is SVGAGI (reference sequence). The CDR3 sequence is 12 residues long. V dropped 5 bases and J dropped 9 bases, with 11 bases sitting between them.

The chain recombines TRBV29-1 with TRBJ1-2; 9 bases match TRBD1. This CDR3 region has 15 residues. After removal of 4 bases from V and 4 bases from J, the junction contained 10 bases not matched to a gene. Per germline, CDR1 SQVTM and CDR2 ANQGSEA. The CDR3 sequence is CSVGGTGTGAYGYTF. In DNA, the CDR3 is TGCAGCGTTGGTGGGACAGGGACCGGAGCCTATGGCTACACCTTC. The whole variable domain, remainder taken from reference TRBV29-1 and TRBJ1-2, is SAVISQKPSRDICQRGTSLTIQCQVDSQVTMMFWYRQQPGQSLTLIATANQGSEATYESGFVIDKFPISRPNLTFSTLTVSNMSPEDSSIYLCSVGGTGTGAYGYTFGSGTRLTVV.

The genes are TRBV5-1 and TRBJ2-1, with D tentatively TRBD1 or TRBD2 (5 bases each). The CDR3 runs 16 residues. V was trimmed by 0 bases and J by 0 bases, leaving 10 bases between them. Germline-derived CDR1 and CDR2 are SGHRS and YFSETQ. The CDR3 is CASSLVGEGSYNEQFF. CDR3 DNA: TGCGCCAGCAGCTTGGTGGGGGAAGGCTCCTACAATGAGCAGTTCTTC.

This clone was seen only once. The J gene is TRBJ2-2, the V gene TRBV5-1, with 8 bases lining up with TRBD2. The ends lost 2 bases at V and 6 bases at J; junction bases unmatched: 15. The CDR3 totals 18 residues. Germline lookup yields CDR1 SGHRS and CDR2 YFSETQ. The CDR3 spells CASSFVAGPTIPPGELFF. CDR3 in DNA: TGCGCCAGCAGCTTTGTAGCGGGACCGACAATACCACCCGGGGAGCTGTTTTTT.

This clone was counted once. CDR3 DNA: TGCGCCAGCCCTAACCGACAGGGGCCCCTCCAAGAGACCCAGTACTTC. Its translation: CASPNRQGPLQETQYF. This rearrangement joins TRBV5-1 to TRBJ2-5; 8 bases are a match to TRBD1. V was clipped by 7 bases and J by 1 base; unmatched bases: 12. This CDR3 is 16 amino acids long. Germline V gene data show CDR1 as SGHRS and CDR2 as YFSETQ.

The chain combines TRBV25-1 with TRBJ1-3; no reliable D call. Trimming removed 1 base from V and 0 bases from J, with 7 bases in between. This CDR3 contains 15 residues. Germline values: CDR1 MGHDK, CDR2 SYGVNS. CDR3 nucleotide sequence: TGTGCCAGCAGTGAATCCCGAAGCTCTGGAAACACCATATATTTT. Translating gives CASSESRSSGNTIYF.

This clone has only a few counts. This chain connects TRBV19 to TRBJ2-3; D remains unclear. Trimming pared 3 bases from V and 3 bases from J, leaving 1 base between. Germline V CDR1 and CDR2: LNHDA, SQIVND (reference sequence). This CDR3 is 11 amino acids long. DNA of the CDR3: TGTGCCAGTAGTATTACAGATACGCAGTATTTT. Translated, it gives CASSITDTQYF.

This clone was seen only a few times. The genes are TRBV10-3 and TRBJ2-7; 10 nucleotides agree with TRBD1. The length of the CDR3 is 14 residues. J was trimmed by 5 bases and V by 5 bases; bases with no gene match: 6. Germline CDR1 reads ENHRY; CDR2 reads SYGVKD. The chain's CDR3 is CAISWGQGSDEQYF. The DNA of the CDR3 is TGTGCCATCAGTTGGGGACAGGGGAGCGACGAGCAGTACTTC.

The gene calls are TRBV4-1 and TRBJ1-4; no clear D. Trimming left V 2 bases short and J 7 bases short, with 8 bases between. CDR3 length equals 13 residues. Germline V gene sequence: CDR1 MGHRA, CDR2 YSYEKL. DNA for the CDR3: TGCGCCAGCAGCCAACTAGCGGGTGAAAAACTGTTTTTT. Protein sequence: CASSQLAGEKLFF.

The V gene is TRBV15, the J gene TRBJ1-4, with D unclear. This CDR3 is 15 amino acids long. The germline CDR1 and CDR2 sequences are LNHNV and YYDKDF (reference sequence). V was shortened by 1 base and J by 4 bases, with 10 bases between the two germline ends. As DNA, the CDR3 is TGTGCCACCAGCAGAGGGGATCAGATTAATGAAAAACTGTTTTTT. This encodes CATSRGDQINEKLFF.

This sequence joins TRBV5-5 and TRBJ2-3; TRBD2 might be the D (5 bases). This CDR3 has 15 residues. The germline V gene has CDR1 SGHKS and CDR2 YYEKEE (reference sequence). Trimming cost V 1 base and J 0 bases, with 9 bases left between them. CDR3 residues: CASSLIGGSTDTQYF. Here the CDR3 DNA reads TGTGCCAGCAGCTTGATCGGCGGGAGCACAGATACGCAGTATTTT.

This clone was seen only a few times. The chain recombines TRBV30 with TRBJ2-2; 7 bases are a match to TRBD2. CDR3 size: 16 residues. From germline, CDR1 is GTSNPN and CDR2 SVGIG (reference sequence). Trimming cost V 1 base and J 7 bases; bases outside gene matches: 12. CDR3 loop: CAWSGSPSGTGGELFF. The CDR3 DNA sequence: TGTGCCTGGAGTGGCTCCCCGAGCGGGACGGGCGGGGAGCTGTTTTTT. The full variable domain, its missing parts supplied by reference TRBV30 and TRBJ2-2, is SQTIHQWPATLVQPVGSPLSLECTVEGTSNPNLYWYRQAAGRGLQLLFYSVGIGQISSEVPQNLSASRPQDRQFILSSKKLLLSDSGFYLCAWSGSPSGTGGELFFGEGSRLTVL.

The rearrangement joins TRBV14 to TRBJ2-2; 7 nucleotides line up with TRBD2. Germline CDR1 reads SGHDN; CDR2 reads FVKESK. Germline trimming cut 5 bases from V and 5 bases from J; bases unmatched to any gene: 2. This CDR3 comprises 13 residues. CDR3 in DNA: TGTGCCAGCAGCGGGAGGGGAACCGGGGAGCTGTTTTTT. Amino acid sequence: CASSGRGTGELFF.

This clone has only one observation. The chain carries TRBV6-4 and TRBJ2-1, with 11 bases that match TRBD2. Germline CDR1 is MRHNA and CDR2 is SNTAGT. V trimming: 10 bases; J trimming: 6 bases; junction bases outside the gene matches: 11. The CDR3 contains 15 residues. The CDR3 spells CATSRGLAGGNEQFF. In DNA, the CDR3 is TGTGCCACCTCCCGGGGGCTAGCGGGAGGCAATGAGCAGTTCTTC.

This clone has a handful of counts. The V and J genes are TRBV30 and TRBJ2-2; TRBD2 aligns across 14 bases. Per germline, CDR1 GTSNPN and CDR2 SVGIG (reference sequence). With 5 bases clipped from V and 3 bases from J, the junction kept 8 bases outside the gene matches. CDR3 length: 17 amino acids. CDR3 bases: TGTGCCTGGGGGGGGACTAGCGGGAGATCATACACCGGGGAGCTGTTTTTT. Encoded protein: CAWGGTSGRSYTGELFF.

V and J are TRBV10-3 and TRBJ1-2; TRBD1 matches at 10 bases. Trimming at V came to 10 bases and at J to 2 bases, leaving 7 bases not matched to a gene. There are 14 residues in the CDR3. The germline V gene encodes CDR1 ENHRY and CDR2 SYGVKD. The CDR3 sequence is CASNTGQGNYGYTF. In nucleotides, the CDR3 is TGTGCCAGCAACACGGGACAGGGGAACTATGGCTACACCTTC.

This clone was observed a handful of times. CDR3 in amino acids: CAWTGAGNQPQHF. The CDR3 nucleotides read TGTGCCTGGACAGGGGCGGGCAATCAGCCCCAGCATTTT. The chain links TRBV2 to TRBJ1-5; TRBD1 aligns across 9 bases. The V gene end was trimmed by 11 bases and the J gene end by 2 bases; junction bases not matched to a gene: 4. This CDR3 has 13 residues. CDR1 is SNHLY and CDR2 is FYNNEI in the germline V gene. The variable domain in full, with the rest retrieved from reference TRBV2 and TRBJ1-5, is EPEVTQTPSHQVTQMGQEVILRCVPISNHLYFYWYRQILGQKVEFLVSFYNNEISEKSEIFDDQFSVERPDGSNFTLKIRSTKLEDSAMYFCAWTGAGNQPQHFGDGTRLSIL.

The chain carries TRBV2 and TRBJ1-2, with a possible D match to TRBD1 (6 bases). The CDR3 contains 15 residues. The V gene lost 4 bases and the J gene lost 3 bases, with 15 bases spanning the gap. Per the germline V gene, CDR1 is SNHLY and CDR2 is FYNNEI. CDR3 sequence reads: CASSARQAPDYGYTF. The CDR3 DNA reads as TGTGCCAGCAGTGCGAGACAGGCACCTGACTATGGCTACACCTTC. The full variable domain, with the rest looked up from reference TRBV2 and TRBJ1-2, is EPEVTQTPSHQVTQMGQEVILRCVPISNHLYFYWYRQILGQKVEFLVSFYNNEISEKSEIFDDQFSVERPDGSNFTLKIRSTKLEDSAMYFCASSARQAPDYGYTFGSGTRLTVV.

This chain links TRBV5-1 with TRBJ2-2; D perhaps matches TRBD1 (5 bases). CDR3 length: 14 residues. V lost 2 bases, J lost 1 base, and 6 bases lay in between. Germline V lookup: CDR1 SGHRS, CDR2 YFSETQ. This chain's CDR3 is CASSFTGNTGELFF. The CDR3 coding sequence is TGCGCCAGCAGCTTTACAGGGAACACCGGGGAGCTGTTTTTT.